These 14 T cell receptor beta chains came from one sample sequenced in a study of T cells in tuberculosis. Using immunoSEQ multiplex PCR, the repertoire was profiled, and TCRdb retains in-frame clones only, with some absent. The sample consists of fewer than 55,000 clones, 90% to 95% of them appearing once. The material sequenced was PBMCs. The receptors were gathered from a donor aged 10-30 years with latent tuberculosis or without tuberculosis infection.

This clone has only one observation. DNA of the CDR3: TGTGCCAGCAGCGTGGACAGAACTGGAAACACCATATATTTT. It yields the protein CASSVDRTGNTIYF. This chain joins TRBV5-6 and TRBJ1-3, with D perhaps matching TRBD1 (6 bases). Germline-derived CDR1 and CDR2 are SGHDT and YYEEEE. The CDR3 length is 14 residues. The V end was cut by 4 bases, the J end by 2 bases, with 10 bases between.

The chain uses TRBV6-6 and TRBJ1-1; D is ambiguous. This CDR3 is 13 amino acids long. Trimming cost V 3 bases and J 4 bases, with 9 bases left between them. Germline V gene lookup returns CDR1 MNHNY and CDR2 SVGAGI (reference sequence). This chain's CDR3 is CASSYLGSTEAFF. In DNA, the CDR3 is TGTGCCAGCAGTTATCTGGGGAGCACTGAAGCTTTCTTT.

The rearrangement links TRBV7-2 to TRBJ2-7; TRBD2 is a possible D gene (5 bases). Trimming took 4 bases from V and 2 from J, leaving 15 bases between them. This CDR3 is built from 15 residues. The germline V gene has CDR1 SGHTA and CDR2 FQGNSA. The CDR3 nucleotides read TGTGCCAGCAGCTCCGTGGGTGGGAGCCCCTACGAGCAGTACTTC. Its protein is CASSSVGGSPYEQYF.

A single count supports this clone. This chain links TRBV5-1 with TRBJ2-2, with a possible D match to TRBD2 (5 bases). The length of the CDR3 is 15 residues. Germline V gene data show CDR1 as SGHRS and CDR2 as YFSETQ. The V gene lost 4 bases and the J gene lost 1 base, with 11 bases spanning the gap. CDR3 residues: CASSPYAGNTGELFF. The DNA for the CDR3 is TGCGCCAGCAGCCCTTACGCGGGGAACACCGGGGAGCTGTTTTTT.

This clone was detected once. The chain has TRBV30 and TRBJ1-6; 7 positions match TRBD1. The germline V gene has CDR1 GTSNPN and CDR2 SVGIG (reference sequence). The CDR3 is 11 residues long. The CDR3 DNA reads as TGTGCTGAGGGGGCGAATTCACCCCTCCACTTT. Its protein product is CAEGANSPLHF.

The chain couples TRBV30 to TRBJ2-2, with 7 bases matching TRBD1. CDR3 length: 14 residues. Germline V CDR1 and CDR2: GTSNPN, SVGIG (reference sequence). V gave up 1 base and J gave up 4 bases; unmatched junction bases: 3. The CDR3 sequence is CAWSGTGATGELFF. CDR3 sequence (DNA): TGTGCCTGGAGTGGAACAGGGGCCACCGGGGAGCTGTTTTTT.

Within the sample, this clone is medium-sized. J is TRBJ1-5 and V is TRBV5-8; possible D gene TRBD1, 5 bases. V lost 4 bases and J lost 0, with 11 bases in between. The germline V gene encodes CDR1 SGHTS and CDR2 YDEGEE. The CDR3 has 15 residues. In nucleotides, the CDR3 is TGTGCCAGCAGCCTCCAGGGTTATAGCAATCAGCCCCAGCATTTT. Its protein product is CASSLQGYSNQPQHF. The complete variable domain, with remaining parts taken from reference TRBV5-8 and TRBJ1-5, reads EAGVTQSPTHLIKTRGQQATLRCSPISGHTSVYWYQQALGLGLQFLLWYDEGEERNRGNFPPRFSGRQFPNYSSELNVNALELEDSALYLCASSLQGYSNQPQHFGDGTRLSIL.

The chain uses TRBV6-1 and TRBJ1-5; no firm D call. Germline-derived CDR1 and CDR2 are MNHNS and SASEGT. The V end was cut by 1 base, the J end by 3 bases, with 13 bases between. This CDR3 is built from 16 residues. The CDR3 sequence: CASSEGGGFHNQPQHF. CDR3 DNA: TGTGCCAGCAGTGAAGGGGGAGGGTTTCACAATCAGCCCCAGCATTTT.

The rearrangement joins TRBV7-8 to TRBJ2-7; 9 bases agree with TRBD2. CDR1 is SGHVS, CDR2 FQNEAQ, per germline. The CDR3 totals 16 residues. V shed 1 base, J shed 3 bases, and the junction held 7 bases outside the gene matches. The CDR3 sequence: CASSLGGLTSGYEQYF. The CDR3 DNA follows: TGTGCCAGCAGCTTAGGGGGTTTGACTAGCGGCTACGAGCAGTACTTC.

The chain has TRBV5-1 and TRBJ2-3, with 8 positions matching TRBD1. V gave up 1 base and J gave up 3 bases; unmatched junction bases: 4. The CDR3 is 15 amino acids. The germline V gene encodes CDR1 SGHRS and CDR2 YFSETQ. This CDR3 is CASSLTGGLTDTQYF. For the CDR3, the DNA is TGCGCCAGCAGCTTGACAGGGGGATTGACAGATACGCAGTATTTT. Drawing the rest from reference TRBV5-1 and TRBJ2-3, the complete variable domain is KAGVTQTPRYLIKTRGQQVTLSCSPISGHRSVSWYQQTPGQGLQFLFEYFSETQRNKGNFPGRFSGRQFSNSRSEMNVSTLELGDSALYLCASSLTGGLTDTQYFGPGTRLTVL.

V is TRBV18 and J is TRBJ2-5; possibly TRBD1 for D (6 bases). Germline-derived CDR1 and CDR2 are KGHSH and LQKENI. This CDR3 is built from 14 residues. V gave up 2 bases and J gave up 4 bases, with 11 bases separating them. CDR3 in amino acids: CASSPTGMGETQYF. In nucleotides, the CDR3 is TGTGCCAGCTCACCAACAGGGATGGGAGAGACCCAGTACTTC.

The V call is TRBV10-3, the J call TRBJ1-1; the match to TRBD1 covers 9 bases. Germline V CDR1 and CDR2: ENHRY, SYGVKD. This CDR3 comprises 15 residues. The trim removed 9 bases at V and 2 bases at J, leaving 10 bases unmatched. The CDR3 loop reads CAIHGGTGPNTEAFF. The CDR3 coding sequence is TGTGCCATTCACGGGGGGACAGGGCCCAACACTGAAGCTTTCTTT.

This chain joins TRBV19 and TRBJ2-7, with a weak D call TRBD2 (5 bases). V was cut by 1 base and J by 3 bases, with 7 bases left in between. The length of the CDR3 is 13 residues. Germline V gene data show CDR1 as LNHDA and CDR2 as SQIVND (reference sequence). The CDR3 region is CASSIVGSYEQYF. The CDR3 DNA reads TGTGCCAGTAGTATAGTAGGGAGCTACGAGCAGTACTTC.

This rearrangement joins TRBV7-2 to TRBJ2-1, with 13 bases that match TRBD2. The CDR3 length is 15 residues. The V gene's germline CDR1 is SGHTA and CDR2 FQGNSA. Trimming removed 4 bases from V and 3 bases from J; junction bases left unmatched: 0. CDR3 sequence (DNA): TGTGCCAGCAGCTGGACTAGCGGGAGCTACAATGAGCAGTTCTTC. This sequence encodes CASSWTSGSYNEQFF.